The 20 T cell receptor beta chains below come from one sample, sequenced in a study of cytomegalovirus exposure and HLA in healthy donors. Primers: 60 Vbeta forward and 13 Jbeta reverse. The repertoire was sequenced with immunoSEQ multiplex PCR; TCRdb's copy has only in-frame clones and lacks some. The repertoire consists of some 120,000 clones, with around 75% occurring once and the leading ten covering more than 2.5%. The source material was PBMCs. The receptors come from a woman aged 50 to 65 in good health and CMV-seronegative.

The chain combines TRBV29-1 with TRBJ1-2; 10 positions match TRBD1. The germline V gene has CDR1 SQVTM and CDR2 ANQGSEA. The CDR3 totals 14 residues. The V segment lost 3 bases and the J segment 6 bases; nucleotides outside the gene matches: 7. The CDR3 here is CSVEEGQGRHGYTF. The CDR3 region has the DNA TGCAGCGTTGAGGAGGGACAGGGGCGGCATGGCTACACCTTC.

The chain links TRBV5-8 to TRBJ2-5; D unclear. TRBJ2-7 matches the DNA end more closely, so the J call is doubtful. Germline assignment: CDR1 SGHTS and CDR2 YDEGEE. The CDR3 length is 10 residues. In DNA form, the CDR3 reads TGTGCCAGCAGACCTTACGAGCAGTACTTC. Its translation: CASRPYEQYF.

This chain uses TRBV7-2 with TRBJ2-3; 10 bases line up with TRBD2. From germline, CDR1 is SGHTA and CDR2 FQGNSA. The CDR3 extends over 15 amino acids. V dropped 6 bases and J dropped 6; count of bases not matched to a gene: 9. CDR3 sequence reads: CASRKTSGVYDTQYF. In nucleotides, the CDR3 is TGTGCCAGCAGGAAAACTAGCGGGGTCTATGATACGCAGTATTTT.

The chain combines TRBV7-8 with TRBJ1-6; no reliable D call. Trimming stripped 1 base from V and 9 bases from J, with 13 bases between. This CDR3 contains 15 residues. Germline CDR1 is SGHVS and CDR2 is FQNEAQ. The CDR3 protein is CASSLEGGIGSPLHF. The CDR3 DNA follows: TGTGCCAGCAGCTTAGAAGGCGGGATCGGTTCACCCCTCCACTTT.

DNA of the CDR3: TGTGCCAGTAGTATAGGGGGAGGGTACAATGAGCAGTTCTTC. This translates into CASSIGGGYNEQFF. This rearrangement joins TRBV19 to TRBJ2-1; TRBD2 matches 7 bases. Per the germline V gene, CDR1 is LNHDA and CDR2 is SQIVND (reference sequence). V dropped 1 base and J dropped 4; count of bases not matched to a gene: 1. The CDR3 loop spans 14 amino acids.

This chain links TRBV29-1 with TRBJ2-1; TRBD2 aligns across 9 bases. V trimming: 4 bases; J trimming: 7 bases; junction bases outside the gene matches: 5. The CDR3 is 13 amino acids. Germline CDR1 is SQVTM and CDR2 is ANQGSEA. This chain's CDR3 is CSVVASGMNEQFF. The CDR3 nucleotides read TGCAGCGTTGTTGCTAGCGGGATGAATGAGCAGTTCTTC.

J is TRBJ1-1 and V is TRBV7-9; tentatively, D is TRBD1 (5 bases). Trimming cost V 1 base and J 5 bases, with 11 bases left between them. This CDR3 has 14 residues. Germline V gives CDR1 SEHNR, CDR2 FQNEAQ (reference sequence). The CDR3 is CASSLGTLPTEAFF. In nucleotides, the CDR3 is TGTGCCAGCAGCTTAGGGACATTACCGACTGAAGCTTTCTTT.

This chain joins TRBV9 and TRBJ1-1; D gene unclear. The CDR3 loop spans 16 amino acids. V was pared by 0 bases and J by 7 bases, with 19 bases between. Germline V gene data show CDR1 as SGDLS and CDR2 as YYNGEE. The chain's CDR3 is CASSVGSGGVQIEAFF. The CDR3 region has the DNA TGTGCCAGCAGCGTAGGGAGTGGCGGGGTACAAATTGAAGCTTTCTTT.

CDR3 nucleotides: TGTGCCTGGAGTTCCCAGGGAAACGAGCAGTACTTC. It specifies CAWSSQGNEQYF. This sequence joins TRBV30 and TRBJ2-7, with D perhaps TRBD1 (5 bases). The CDR3 covers 12 residues. Per germline, CDR1 GTSNPN and CDR2 SVGIG (reference sequence). V lost 2 bases, J lost 5 bases, and 10 bases lay in between.

The chain links TRBV7-2 to TRBJ2-7; perhaps TRBD2 as D (5 bases). The CDR3 loop spans 14 amino acids. Trimming removed 1 base at V and 5 bases at J, with 12 bases between. CDR1 is SGHTA, CDR2 FQGNSA, per germline. Here the CDR3 DNA reads TGTGCCAGCAGCTTAGTAGGGCGGGTCGACGAGCAGTACTTC. This sequence encodes CASSLVGRVDEQYF.

This chain links TRBV7-2 with TRBJ2-5; 9 bases fit TRBD1. The CDR3 spans 15 residues. The junction had 11 bases not matched to a gene; V was cut back by 7 bases and J by 5 bases. The germline V gene has CDR1 SGHTA and CDR2 FQGNSA. CDR3 region: CASIRETGGGETQYF. The CDR3 DNA sequence: TGTGCCAGCATCCGAGAGACAGGGGGAGGTGAGACCCAGTACTTC.

This chain's CDR3 is CASSQADRGHGYTF. In nucleotides, the CDR3 is TGCGCCAGCAGCCAGGCGGACAGGGGGCATGGCTACACCTTC. The V gene is TRBV4-3, the J gene TRBJ1-2; 11 nucleotides line up with TRBD1. CDR3 length equals 14 residues. With V trimmed by 3 bases and J by 6 bases, 3 bases remained unmatched. Germline V gives CDR1 LGHNA, CDR2 YSLEER.

The rearrangement joins TRBV11-3 to TRBJ2-3; no definite D call. There are 14 residues in the CDR3. The V end was cut by 5 bases, the J end by 7 bases, with 16 bases between. Germline lookup yields CDR1 SGHNT and CDR2 YENEEA. The CDR3 protein is CASSAGTRSNTQYF. The CDR3 region has the DNA TGTGCCAGCAGCGCCGGAACGAGGTCAAATACGCAGTATTTT.

This clone was seen only a few times. The V call is TRBV15, the J call TRBJ2-7; 7 positions agree with TRBD1. The CDR3 has 15 residues. V gave up 5 bases and J gave up 1 base; unmatched junction bases: 8. Germline assignment: CDR1 LNHNV and CDR2 YYDKDF (reference sequence). Here the CDR3 reads CATSLELQGSYEQYF. CDR3 in DNA: TGTGCCACCAGCCTTGAATTACAGGGGTCCTACGAGCAGTACTTC.

The chain employs TRBV4-3 and TRBJ2-1; 9 nucleotides agree with TRBD2. This CDR3 contains 16 residues. Germline trimming cut 4 bases from V and 3 bases from J; bases unmatched to any gene: 7. The germline V gene has CDR1 LGHNA and CDR2 YSLEER. CDR3 in amino acids: CASSPIAGEIYNEQFF. The CDR3 DNA follows: TGCGCCAGCAGCCCTATAGCGGGAGAGATCTACAATGAGCAGTTCTTC.

This chain connects TRBV6-6 to TRBJ2-2, with a tentative D call TRBD2 (6 bases). The CDR3 consists of 14 residues. The V end lost 8 bases, the J end lost 6 bases, and 16 bases lay between the germline ends. The germline V gene encodes CDR1 MNHNY and CDR2 SVGAGI (reference sequence). CDR3 amino acids: CASGGTASSGELFF. The CDR3, as DNA: TGTGCCAGCGGGGGGACTGCAAGTTCCGGGGAGCTGTTTTTT.

V and J are TRBV27 and TRBJ2-2; 11 bases align to TRBD1. V gave up 5 bases and J gave up 5 bases; unmatched junction bases: 7. The germline gives CDR1 MNHEY, CDR2 SMNVEV (reference sequence). This CDR3 contains 16 residues. DNA of the CDR3: TGTGCCAGCAGTCCGGTGGGGACAGGGGGGACCGGGGAGCTGTTTTTT. As protein: CASSPVGTGGTGELFF.

The rearrangement joins TRBV5-1 to TRBJ2-5; D remains ambiguous. The V and J ends lost 4 bases and 5 bases respectively, with 9 bases between them. This CDR3 has 12 amino acids. Per the germline V gene, CDR1 is SGHRS and CDR2 is YFSETQ. This CDR3 is CASSPLQETQYF. The CDR3 DNA reads TGCGCCAGCAGCCCCCTCCAGGAGACCCAGTACTTC.

This clone was seen a single time. This chain connects TRBV5-6 to TRBJ1-2; D ambiguous. The germline V and J ends were trimmed by 0 bases and 4 bases, with 10 bases remaining between them. The CDR3 runs 14 residues. Per the germline V gene, CDR1 is SGHDT and CDR2 is YYEEEE. The CDR3 protein is CASSLGRILYGYTF. The CDR3 bases are TGTGCCAGCAGCTTGGGAAGAATACTCTATGGCTACACCTTC.

The V gene is TRBV27, the J gene TRBJ2-1; a possible D gene is TRBD1 (6 bases). V was shortened by 10 bases and J by 7 bases, with 20 bases between the two germline ends. This CDR3 has 14 residues. Germline V gene lookup returns CDR1 MNHEY and CDR2 SMNVEV (reference sequence). Here the CDR3 reads CAKTGPTRGNEQFF. In nucleotides, the CDR3 is TGTGCCAAGACCGGCCCCACTAGGGGGAATGAGCAGTTCTTC.